Sequencing of this T cell receptor (beta chain) was carried out in a study of blood T cell repertoires in COVID-19. As for the study in general: In each case, the material was cDNA or gDNA derived from T cells, B-cell-depleted T cells, or PBMCs.

The participants were between roughly 18 and 90 years old and came from under 25 US areas. Researchers sorted participants into cohorts using their self-reported clinical history. The CDR3 extends over 14 amino acids. The V gene end was trimmed by 7 bases and the J gene end by 2 bases; junction bases not matched to a gene: 8. Germline V gene data show CDR1 as WSHSY and CDR2 as SAAADI. Libraries were prepared by immunoSEQ multiplex PCR; TCRdb keeps only in-frame clonotypes and omits some of them. The data show around 140,000 clones, 84% seen once. The chain uses TRBV10-2 and TRBJ2-7, with 7 bases aligning to TRBD2. This receptor was taken from a woman between 45 and 60 years old with acute COVID-19. The sequenced material came from PBMCs or T cells enriched from blood (not recorded which). The CDR3 is CASTSGTPAYEQYF. Here the CDR3 DNA reads TGCGCCAGCACAAGCGGGACCCCCGCCTACGAGCAGTACTTC.